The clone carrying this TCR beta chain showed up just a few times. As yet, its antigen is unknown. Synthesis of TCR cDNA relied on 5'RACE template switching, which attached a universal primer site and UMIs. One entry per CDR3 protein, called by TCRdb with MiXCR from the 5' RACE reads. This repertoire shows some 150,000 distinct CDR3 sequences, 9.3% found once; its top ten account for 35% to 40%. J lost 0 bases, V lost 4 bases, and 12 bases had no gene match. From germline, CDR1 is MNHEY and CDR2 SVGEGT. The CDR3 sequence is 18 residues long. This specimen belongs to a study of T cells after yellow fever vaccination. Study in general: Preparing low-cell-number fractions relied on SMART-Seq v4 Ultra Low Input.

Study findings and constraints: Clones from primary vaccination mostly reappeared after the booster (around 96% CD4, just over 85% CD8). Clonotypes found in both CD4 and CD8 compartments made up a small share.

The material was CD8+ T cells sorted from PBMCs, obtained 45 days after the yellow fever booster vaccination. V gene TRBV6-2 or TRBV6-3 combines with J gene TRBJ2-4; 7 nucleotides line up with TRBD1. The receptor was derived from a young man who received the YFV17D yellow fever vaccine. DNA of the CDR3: TGTGCCAGCAGTTTCGGGACAGAGAAATTGCTAGCCAAAAACATTCAGTACTTC. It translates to CASSFGTEKLLAKNIQYF.